The 21 T cell receptor beta chains below come from one sample, sequenced in a study of T cell repertoires in cytomegalovirus infection. TCRdb redid the calling of the reads with MiXCR, one entry per CDR3 protein. The data show some 220,000 distinct CDR3 sequences, about 5.9% seen once. Sequenced input: PBMCs. The receptors were gathered from a human donor in good health (CMV status not recorded). Some clones in this sample may be carry-over from other donors' samples.

This clonotype showed up many times. At one of its ends the junction is not consistent with the germline gene, which may arise from a read error. The gene calls are TRBV7-2 and TRBJ2-7, with unresolved D. Per the germline V gene, CDR1 is SGHTA and CDR2 is FQGNSA. There are 13 residues in the CDR3. The CDR3 DNA sequence: TGTGCCAACAGCGCTAGGCACGGGTCCGAGCAGTACTTC. This gives the protein CANSARHGSEQYF.

This clonotype was found many times. The chain joins TRBV13 to TRBJ1-3; no clear D gene. Trimming stripped 7 bases from V and 1 base from J, with 11 bases between. The germline gives CDR1 PRHDT, CDR2 FYEKMQ (reference sequence). This CDR3 has 14 amino acids. CDR3 loop: CASTYRRSGNTIYF. The CDR3 DNA reads as TGTGCCAGCACGTATCGAAGGTCTGGAAACACCATATATTTT.

The table lists this clonotype with many counts. The chain joins TRBV20-1 to TRBJ2-3, with 11 bases identical to TRBD2. CDR3 length: 15 amino acids. The J segment lost 6 bases and the V segment lost 3 bases, leaving 8 bases of the junction unmatched. Germline V gene sequence: CDR1 DFQATT, CDR2 SNEGSKA (reference sequence). The CDR3 sequence is CSASRSSGGRDTQYF. As DNA, the CDR3 is TGCAGTGCTAGTAGGTCTAGCGGGGGGCGGGATACGCAGTATTTT.

This clonotype has a count of ten or more. This rearrangement joins TRBV4-2 to TRBJ2-2, with 8 bases aligning to TRBD1. Germline V gives CDR1 LGHNA, CDR2 YNFKEQ. V gave up 3 bases and J gave up 4 bases; unmatched junction bases: 7. CDR3 length: 16 amino acids. CDR3 sequence reads: CASSQPGGAGTGELFF. The CDR3 DNA reads as TGTGCCAGCAGCCAGCCAGGGGGCGCGGGCACCGGGGAGCTGTTTTTT.

There are many counts of this clonotype. The chain recombines TRBV7-3 with TRBJ2-7; D is perhaps TRBD2 (5 bases). The CDR3 consists of 15 residues. Trimming cost V 2 bases and J 0 bases, with 11 bases left between them. Germline V gene lookup returns CDR1 SGHTA and CDR2 FQGTGA. In nucleotides, the CDR3 is TGTGCCAGCAGCTTAGCGGGTCCGAGCTCCTACGAGCAGTACTTC. Residues: CASSLAGPSSYEQYF.

In its sample, this clonotype was seen many times. This chain links TRBV6-2 or TRBV6-3 with TRBJ1-2; D might be TRBD1 (5 bases). This CDR3 spans 13 amino acids. Trimming pared 6 bases from V and 8 bases from J, leaving 16 bases between. CDR1 and CDR2 from the germline V gene are MNHEY and SVGEGT. CDR3 nucleotide sequence: TGTGCCAGCAGGTCGGAGGGGAGAAGAGGCTACACCTTC. Translation: CASRSEGRRGYTF.

This clonotype was seen only a few times. V gene TRBV6-2 or TRBV6-3 combines with J gene TRBJ1-3; D not resolved. V dropped 8 bases and J dropped 4 bases, with 12 bases sitting between them. Looked up from germline, CDR1 is MNHEY and CDR2 is SVGEGT. CDR3 size: 13 residues. CDR3 nucleotide sequence: TGTGCCAGCTGCAGCCCGGTCGGAAACACCATATATTTT. Its protein is CASCSPVGNTIYF.

There are many counts of this clonotype. The V call is TRBV6-2 or TRBV6-3, the J call TRBJ1-6, with 8 bases lining up with TRBD1. This CDR3 has 15 residues. The trim removed 6 bases at V and 10 bases at J, leaving 11 bases unmatched. CDR1 and CDR2 (germline): MNHEY, SVGEGT. The CDR3 DNA reads TGTGCCAGCAGCCTACAGGGGGACTACAACTCACCCCTCCACTTT. This translates into CASSLQGDYNSPLHF.

Notes on this clonotype: The junction departs from the called germline gene at one end, perhaps through a read error. The chain joins TRBV29-1 to TRBJ2-7; 9 nucleotides line up with TRBD1. CDR1 and CDR2 (germline): SQVTM, ANQGSEA. The length of the CDR3 is 16 residues. This CDR3 reads CSVEGSRTGEPYKQYF. The CDR3, as DNA: TGCAGCGTTGAGGGGTCTCGGACAGGGGAGCCCTACAAGCAGTACTTC.

Comments on this clonotype: The conserved final phenylalanine or tryptophan is absent from the CDR3, which likely points to a read error. The chain combines TRBV7-2 with TRBJ1-6, with no clear D. Trimming stripped 2 bases from V and 0 bases from J, with 8 bases between. The CDR3 loop spans 16 amino acids. Germline-derived CDR1 and CDR2 are SGHTA and FQGNSA. The CDR3 DNA sequence: TGTGCCAGCAGCTTAAGCGTCAGCTCCTATAATTCACCCCTCCACTAT. It is translated as CASSLSVSSYNSPLHY.

This clonotype has a count of ten or more. The V and J genes are TRBV7-3 and TRBJ2-3; D is perhaps TRBD1 or TRBD2 (5 bases each). The CDR3 spans 15 residues. CDR1 and CDR2 from the germline V gene are SGHTA and FQGTGA. V shed 0 bases and J shed 0 bases, with 7 bases lying between them. CDR3 nucleotides: TGTGCCAGCAGCTTAACTGGGACCAGCACAGATACGCAGTATTTT. As protein: CASSLTGTSTDTQYF.

This clonotype was seen a few times. The J gene is TRBJ2-7, the V gene TRBV29-1; D is perhaps TRBD1 (6 bases). V was shortened by 6 bases and J by 4 bases, with 22 bases between the two germline ends. Germline V gene lookup returns CDR1 SQVTM and CDR2 ANQGSEA. The CDR3 consists of 15 residues. The CDR3 loop reads CSVGSIGTGRYEQYF. Here the CDR3 DNA reads TGCAGCGTGGGCAGTATAGGCACAGGGCGTTACGAGCAGTACTTC.

There are many counts of this clonotype. The genes are TRBV6-1 and TRBJ2-1; D uncertain. This CDR3 comprises 13 residues. The V and J ends lost 2 bases and 8 bases respectively, with 10 bases between them. CDR1 MNHNS and CDR2 SASEGT come from the germline V gene. The CDR3 loop reads CASSEPNRDEQFF. The DNA for the CDR3 is TGTGCCAGCAGTGAACCGAATAGGGATGAGCAGTTCTTC.

This clonotype was counted ten times or more. This chain joins TRBV5-4 and TRBJ1-1; D is perhaps TRBD1 (6 bases). This CDR3 is built from 17 residues. Germline-derived CDR1 and CDR2 are SGHNT and YYREEE (reference sequence). The V end was cut by 1 base, the J end by 1 base, with 17 bases between. CDR3 sequence: CASSLRWGQGANTEAFF. The CDR3 region has the DNA TGTGCCAGCAGCTTGAGGTGGGGGCAGGGAGCGAACACTGAAGCTTTCTTT.

This clonotype was counted at least ten times. The chain couples TRBV6-2 or TRBV6-3 to TRBJ2-2; the D is unclear. This CDR3 contains 14 residues. V lost 0 bases and J lost 1, with 3 bases in between. Germline CDR1 MNHEY, CDR2 SVGEGT. The CDR3 here is CASSYSVNTGELFF. The CDR3 DNA sequence: TGTGCCAGCAGTTACTCCGTGAACACCGGGGAGCTGTTTTTT.

This clonotype was recorded at least ten times. The chain joins TRBV28 to TRBJ1-1, with D unresolved. Trimming left V 6 bases short and J 4 bases short, with 15 bases between. The CDR3 consists of 14 residues. CDR1 and CDR2 (germline): MDHEN, SYDVKM. The CDR3, as DNA: TGTGCCAGCAGCCTCGACCTTAGGGCCACTGAAGCTTTCTTT. Protein product: CASSLDLRATEAFF.

The sample holds a few counts of this clonotype. This chain joins TRBV24-1 and TRBJ2-2; TRBD1 might be the D (6 bases). V shed 7 bases and J shed 5 bases, with 16 bases lying between them. CDR3 length: 15 residues. Germline CDR1 and CDR2: KGHDR and SFDVKD. The CDR3 DNA reads as TGTGCCACCAGGCCTAACACTACAGGGACCGGGGAGCTGTTTTTT. Translated, it gives CATRPNTTGTGELFF.

This clonotype showed up many times. V is TRBV7-2 and J is TRBJ2-2; D remains unclear. The CDR3 length is 14 residues. Germline V lookup: CDR1 SGHTA, CDR2 FQGNSA. V was shortened by 3 bases and J by 4 bases, with 9 bases between the two germline ends. The CDR3 DNA follows: TGTGCCAGCAGCTTTGGACGCCCCACCGGGGAGCTGTTTTTT. This encodes CASSFGRPTGELFF.

This clonotype came up many times. The V gene is TRBV20-1, the J gene TRBJ1-6, with D perhaps matching TRBD1 (6 bases). There are 12 residues in the CDR3. V dropped 7 bases and J dropped 3 bases, with 7 bases sitting between them. Germline V CDR1 and CDR2: DFQATT, SNEGSKA (reference sequence). The CDR3 DNA reads as TGCAGTGGGACAGTCTATAATTCACCCCTCCACTTT. Translated: CSGTVYNSPLHF.

This clonotype occurred many times. The chain uses TRBV18 and TRBJ1-5; D uncertain. Germline V lookup: CDR1 KGHSH, CDR2 LQKENI. V was pared by 2 bases and J by 5 bases, with 7 bases between. The CDR3 runs 13 residues. Here the CDR3 reads CASSPSPDQPQHF. The CDR3, as DNA: TGTGCCAGCTCACCATCGCCAGATCAGCCCCAGCATTTT.

This clonotype was counted many times. This chain connects TRBV29-1 to TRBJ2-7, with D possibly being TRBD2 (7 bases). The CDR3 contains 16 residues. The V end lost 5 bases, the J end lost 3 bases, and 23 bases lay between the germline ends. Germline CDR1 SQVTM, CDR2 ANQGSEA. CDR3 DNA sequence: TGCAGCGTTCGAGTCTTCGAGGGGGGGGGCCTCTACGAGCAGTACTTC. Translated, it gives CSVRVFEGGGLYEQYF.